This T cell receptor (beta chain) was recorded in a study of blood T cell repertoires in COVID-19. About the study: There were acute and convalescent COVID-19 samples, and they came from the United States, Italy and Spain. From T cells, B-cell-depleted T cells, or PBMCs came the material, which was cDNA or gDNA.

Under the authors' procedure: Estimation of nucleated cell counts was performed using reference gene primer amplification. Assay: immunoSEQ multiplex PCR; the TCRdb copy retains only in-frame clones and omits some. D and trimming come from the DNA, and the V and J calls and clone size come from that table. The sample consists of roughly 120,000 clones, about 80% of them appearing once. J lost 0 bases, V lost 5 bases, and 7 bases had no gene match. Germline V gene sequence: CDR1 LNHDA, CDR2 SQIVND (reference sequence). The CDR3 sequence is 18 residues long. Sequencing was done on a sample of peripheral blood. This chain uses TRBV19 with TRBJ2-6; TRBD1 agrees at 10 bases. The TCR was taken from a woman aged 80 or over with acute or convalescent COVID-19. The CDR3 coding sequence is TGTGCCAGTAGTCCGGAGGACAGGGGGAGCTCTGGGGCCAACGTCCTGACTTTC. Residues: CASSPEDRGSSGANVLTF.